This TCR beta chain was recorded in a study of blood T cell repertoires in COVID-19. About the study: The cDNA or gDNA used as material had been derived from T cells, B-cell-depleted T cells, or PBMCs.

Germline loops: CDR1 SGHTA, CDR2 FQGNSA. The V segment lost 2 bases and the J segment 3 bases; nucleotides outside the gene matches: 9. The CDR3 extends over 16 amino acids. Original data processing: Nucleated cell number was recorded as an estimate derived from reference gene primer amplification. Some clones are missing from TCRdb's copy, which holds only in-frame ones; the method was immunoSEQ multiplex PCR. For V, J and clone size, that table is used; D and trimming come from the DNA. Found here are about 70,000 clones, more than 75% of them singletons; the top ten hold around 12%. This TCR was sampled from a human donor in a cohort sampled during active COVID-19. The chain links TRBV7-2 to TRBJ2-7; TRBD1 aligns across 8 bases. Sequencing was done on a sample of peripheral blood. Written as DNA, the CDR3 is TGTGCCAGCAGCTTAAAGACGGACAGGGCCTACTACGAGCAGTACTTC. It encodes CASSLKTDRAYYEQYF.